Presented here are 18 T cell receptor beta chains from one specimen sequenced in a study of blood T cell repertoires in COVID-19 (TCRdb year 2020). The library was built by means of the immunoSEQ multiplex PCR assay. This immuneACCESS table, as held by TCRdb, lists in-frame sequences with V and J called but not all clones. Of the missing ones, under half trace to an unresolved V gene in checked studies; the others have no known cause. This sample holds 50,000 to 70,000 clones; 90% were observed only once. Of the sample, around 14% is held by the ten largest clones. The material sequenced was peripheral blood. The receptors were gathered from a human donor with active COVID-19. The donor label of this sample is uncertain.

V and J are TRBV5-1 and TRBJ2-1; TRBD2 matches 7 bases. This CDR3 spans 14 amino acids. Germline CDR1 is SGHRS and CDR2 is YFSETQ. V trimming: 1 base; J trimming: 12 bases; junction bases outside the gene matches: 10. Here the CDR3 DNA reads TGCGCCAGCAGCTTGTGGGCTAGCGGATCGGGGCAGTTCTTC. Translated: CASSLWASGSGQFF.

This clone was picked up a small number of times. The same CDR3 arises from other DNA sequences in this sample as well. The chain recombines TRBV19 with TRBJ2-3, with 7 positions matching TRBD2. Germline lookup yields CDR1 LNHDA and CDR2 SQIVND (reference sequence). V was clipped by 4 bases and J by 2 bases; unmatched bases: 3. The CDR3 sequence is 14 residues long. The DNA of the CDR3 is TGTGCCAGTAGTAGAGCGGGGCCCACAGATACGCAGTATTTT. Its protein is CASSRAGPTDTQYF.

The chain recombines TRBV19 with TRBJ2-7, with D possibly being TRBD1 (5 bases). Trimming stripped 6 bases from V and 3 bases from J, with 18 bases between. The CDR3 has 15 amino acids. CDR1 is LNHDA and CDR2 is SQIVND in the germline V gene (reference sequence). The CDR3 spells CASSLLPTDRYEQYF. The CDR3 region has the DNA TGTGCCAGTAGCCTACTGCCGACAGACCGCTACGAGCAGTACTTC.

The genes are TRBV2 and TRBJ2-1; the match to TRBD1 covers 8 bases. This CDR3 is built from 15 residues. Germline CDR1 and CDR2: SNHLY and FYNNEI. J gave up 9 bases and V 8 bases, and 15 bases lay outside the gene matches. DNA for the CDR3: TGTGCCAGCCCTCAAGGGACAGGAAGGAGTAGTGAGCAGTTCTTC. It codes for CASPQGTGRSSEQFF.

This clone occurred once. The chain has TRBV6-1 and TRBJ1-6; 10 bases are shared with TRBD1. This CDR3 has 15 amino acids. CDR1 MNHNS and CDR2 SASEGT come from the germline V gene. V lost 3 bases and J lost 9; bases outside the gene matches: 5. The CDR3 loop is CASSDGTGVSSPLHF. The CDR3 DNA follows: TGTGCCAGCAGTGACGGGACAGGGGTATCTTCACCCCTCCACTTT.

The V call is TRBV18, the J call TRBJ1-1; D gene unclear. The CDR3 extends over 12 amino acids. The V gene's germline CDR1 is KGHSH and CDR2 LQKENI. Trimming took off 3 bases at V and 0 bases at J, with 2 bases between the two ends. The CDR3 region is CASSPMNTEAFF. The CDR3 DNA reads TGTGCCAGCTCACCTATGAACACTGAAGCTTTCTTT.

V usage is TRBV5-4 and J usage is TRBJ2-2; 7 bases are shared with TRBD2. There are 14 residues in the CDR3. Germline CDR1 is SGHNT and CDR2 is YYREEE (reference sequence). Written as DNA, the CDR3 is TGTGCTGTTCCGGCGGGGGAGAACACCGGGGAGCTGTTTTTT. This codes for CAVPAGENTGELFF.

The genes are TRBV7-2 and TRBJ2-7; D call uncertain. This CDR3 has 17 residues. Looked up from germline, CDR1 is SGHTA and CDR2 is FQGNSA. V was shortened by 0 bases and J by 3 bases, with 18 bases between the two germline ends. The chain's CDR3 is CASSLAQKRMVDYEQYF. CDR3 nucleotide sequence: TGTGCCAGCAGCTTAGCGCAGAAGAGGATGGTAGACTACGAGCAGTACTTC.

The rearrangement joins TRBV6-5 to TRBJ1-1; D perhaps matches TRBD1 (5 bases). Germline V gene sequence: CDR1 MNHEY, CDR2 SVGAGI. This CDR3 has 15 residues. V gave up 7 bases and J gave up 4 bases, with 19 bases separating them. The CDR3 loop is CASTLAGVGATEAFF. CDR3 coding DNA: TGTGCCAGCACCCTCGCGGGGGTAGGGGCCACTGAAGCTTTCTTT.

The chain links TRBV5-5 to TRBJ2-2; 7 bases are a match to TRBD1. The junction had 7 bases not matched to a gene; V was cut back by 4 bases and J by 4 bases. CDR3 length: 15 amino acids. Germline loops: CDR1 SGHKS, CDR2 YYEKEE (reference sequence). The CDR3 region is CASSPGQASTGELFF. CDR3 coding DNA: TGTGCCAGCAGCCCTGGACAGGCATCCACCGGGGAGCTGTTTTTT.

The chain employs TRBV5-6 and TRBJ1-4, with D maybe TRBD1 (5 bases). The germline gives CDR1 SGHDT, CDR2 YYEEEE. V gave up 0 bases and J gave up 11 bases, with 14 bases separating them. The CDR3 contains 14 residues. CDR3 sequence reads: CASSLEAGRGKLFF. DNA for the CDR3: TGTGCCAGCAGCTTGGAGGCCGGCCGGGGGAAACTGTTTTTT.

The chain has TRBV28 and TRBJ2-7; 11 bases agree with TRBD1. The CDR3 sequence is 13 residues long. Germline V lookup: CDR1 MDHEN, CDR2 SYDVKM. V was clipped by 9 bases and J by 3 bases; unmatched bases: 4. The CDR3 protein is CASRGQGVYEQYF. The DNA for the CDR3 is TGTGCCAGTAGGGGACAGGGGGTCTACGAGCAGTACTTC.

V and J are TRBV5-4 and TRBJ2-5; 10 bases map to TRBD2. CDR1 is SGHNT and CDR2 is YYREEE in the germline V gene (reference sequence). Germline trimming cut 3 bases from V and 1 base from J; bases unmatched to any gene: 3. The CDR3 has 15 amino acids. CDR3 sequence: CASSSTSGTQETQYF. CDR3 nucleotides: TGTGCCAGCAGCTCTACTAGCGGGACCCAAGAGACCCAGTACTTC.

The chain joins TRBV27 to TRBJ2-1; D perhaps matches TRBD2 (6 bases). Germline CDR1 is MNHEY and CDR2 is SMNVEV (reference sequence). The V and J ends lost 5 bases and 6 bases respectively, with 14 bases between them. The CDR3 has 14 amino acids. The CDR3 is CASSPRRRANEQFF. The DNA of the CDR3 is TGTGCCAGCAGTCCTAGGAGGAGGGCCAATGAGCAGTTCTTC.

The chain has TRBV6-5 and TRBJ2-3; D not certain. The CDR3 totals 15 residues. CDR1 is MNHEY, CDR2 SVGAGI, per germline. V was pared by 5 bases and J by 2 bases, with 14 bases between. The CDR3 region is CASSLTSPPTDTQYF. DNA for the CDR3: TGTGCCAGCAGTCTGACTTCTCCCCCCACAGATACGCAGTATTTT.

The count of this clone is one. The V gene is TRBV10-3, the J gene TRBJ2-1, with 8 bases matching TRBD2. The CDR3 length is 18 residues. With 3 bases clipped from V and 2 bases from J, the junction kept 12 bases outside the gene matches. Germline assignment: CDR1 ENHRY and CDR2 SYGVKD. The CDR3 spells CAISEVRSGKRTYNEQFF. Written as DNA, the CDR3 is TGTGCCATCAGTGAAGTCCGTAGCGGGAAACGAACCTACAATGAGCAGTTCTTC.

This chain links TRBV9 with TRBJ1-2; TRBD1 is a possible D gene (6 bases). Germline assignment: CDR1 SGDLS and CDR2 YYNGEE. V was shortened by 3 bases and J by 8 bases, with 14 bases between the two germline ends. This CDR3 is 13 amino acids long. The CDR3 nucleotides are TGTGCCAGCAGCGGCACAGGGAAGGGAGGCTACACCTTC. Amino acid sequence: CASSGTGKGGYTF.

This clone counts as medium-sized. The rearrangement uses TRBV19 and TRBJ2-7; TRBD2 agrees at 8 bases. Germline V CDR1 and CDR2: LNHDA, SQIVND (reference sequence). Unmatched junction bases numbered 8, after V lost 4 bases and J lost 12 bases. The CDR3 extends over 12 amino acids. CDR3 sequence (DNA): TGTGCCAGTAGTACGAGCGGGAGCGGGCTGTACTTC. Its translation is CASSTSGSGLYF.